This TCR beta chain was found in a study of beta chain features in type 1 diabetes. The single heparinised draw taken from each donor contained 90 to 150 mL of blood on average. V shed 5 bases and J shed 8 bases, with 13 bases lying between them. This CDR3 has 13 residues. Looked up from germline, CDR1 is SGHAT and CDR2 is FQDESV (reference sequence). cDNA synthesis used the whole RNA isolate, giving expressed TCRB sequences. Sequencing used immunoSEQ multiplex PCR; TCRdb keeps in-frame clones, though not all of them. The repertoire has nearly 350,000 clones, 8% of them found once; the top ten carry less than 0.45%. This clone was counted between two and nine times.

This chain connects TRBV11-1 to TRBJ2-1; D ambiguous. Specimen: central memory CD4+ T cells from blood. This receptor was obtained from a woman between 18 and 30 years old in good health. CDR3 residues: CASSRGIFHEQFF. The CDR3 nucleotides are TGTGCCAGCAGCCGAGGCATTTTCCATGAGCAGTTCTTC.